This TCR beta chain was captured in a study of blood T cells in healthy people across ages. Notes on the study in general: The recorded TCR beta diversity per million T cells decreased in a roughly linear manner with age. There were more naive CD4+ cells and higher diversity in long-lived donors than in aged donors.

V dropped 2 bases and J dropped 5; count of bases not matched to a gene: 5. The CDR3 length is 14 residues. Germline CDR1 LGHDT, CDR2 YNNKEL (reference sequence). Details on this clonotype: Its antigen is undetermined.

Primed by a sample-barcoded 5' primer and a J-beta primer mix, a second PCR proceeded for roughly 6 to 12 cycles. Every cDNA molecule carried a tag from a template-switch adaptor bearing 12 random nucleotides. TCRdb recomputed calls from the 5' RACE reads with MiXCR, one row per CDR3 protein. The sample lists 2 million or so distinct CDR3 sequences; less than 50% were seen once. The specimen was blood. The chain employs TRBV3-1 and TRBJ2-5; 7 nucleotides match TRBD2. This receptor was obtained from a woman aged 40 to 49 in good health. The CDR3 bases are TGTGCCAGCAGCCAACTGGCTAGCGGTGAGACCCAGTACTTC. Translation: CASSQLASGETQYF.